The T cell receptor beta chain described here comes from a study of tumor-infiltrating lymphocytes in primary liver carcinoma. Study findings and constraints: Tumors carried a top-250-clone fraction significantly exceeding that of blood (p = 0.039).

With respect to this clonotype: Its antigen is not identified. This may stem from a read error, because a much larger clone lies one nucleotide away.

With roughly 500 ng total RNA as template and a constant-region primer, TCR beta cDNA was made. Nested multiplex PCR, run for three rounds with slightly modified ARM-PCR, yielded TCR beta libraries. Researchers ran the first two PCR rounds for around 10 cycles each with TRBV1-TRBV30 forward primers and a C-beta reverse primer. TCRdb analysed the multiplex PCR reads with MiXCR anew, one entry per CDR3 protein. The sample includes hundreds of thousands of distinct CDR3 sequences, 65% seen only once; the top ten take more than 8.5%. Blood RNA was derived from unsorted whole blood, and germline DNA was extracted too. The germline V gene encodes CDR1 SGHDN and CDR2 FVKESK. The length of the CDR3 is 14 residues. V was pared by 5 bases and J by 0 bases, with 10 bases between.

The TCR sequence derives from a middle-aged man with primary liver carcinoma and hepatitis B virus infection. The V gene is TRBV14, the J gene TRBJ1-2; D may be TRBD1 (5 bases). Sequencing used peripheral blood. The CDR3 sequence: CASSTNRSNYGYTF. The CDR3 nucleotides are TGTGCCAGCAGCACCAACAGGTCTAACTATGGCTACACCTTC.